The 31 T cell receptor beta chains listed next were all sequenced from one sample in a study of OX40 agonist ivuxolimab in advanced cancers. Some clones are missing from TCRdb's copy, which holds only in-frame ones; the method was immunoSEQ multiplex PCR. The sample includes around 150,000 clones, about nine tenths seen only once; the top ten take 1.1%. The source material was CD4+ or CD8+ T cells sorted from blood, sampled in a trial of the OX40 agonist ivuxolimab. All receptors derive from an adult with an advanced solid tumor such as melanoma, head and neck, liver or kidney cancer.

The chain has TRBV5-1 and TRBJ2-3; D is unclear. The CDR3 is 17 amino acids. In germline, CDR1 is SGHRS, CDR2 YFSETQ. The V end was cut by 2 bases, the J end by 1 base, with 17 bases between. CDR3 DNA sequence: TGCGCCAGCAGCTTCCTTAGTCCCTCAGCTGGCACAGATACGCAGTATTTT. Translating gives CASSFLSPSAGTDTQYF.

The chain is built from TRBV6-6 and TRBJ2-1; perhaps TRBD2 as D (6 bases). Germline V CDR1 and CDR2: MNHNY, SVGAGI (reference sequence). V lost 6 bases and J lost 10, with 22 bases in between. This CDR3 comprises 15 residues. CDR3 sequence reads: CASRLERAGHQEQFF. In DNA, the CDR3 is TGTGCCAGCAGACTCGAGCGGGCTGGCCACCAGGAGCAGTTCTTC.

Turning to this clone: The same CDR3 arises from other DNA sequences in this sample as well. CDR3 sequence: CASSPSRGNQPQHF. For the CDR3, the DNA is TGTGCCAGCTCACCCAGCAGGGGCAATCAGCCCCAGCATTTT. The rearrangement uses TRBV18 and TRBJ1-5, with D maybe TRBD1 (5 bases). CDR1 KGHSH and CDR2 LQKENI come from the germline V gene. V lost 3 bases, J lost 2 bases, and 8 bases lay in between. This CDR3 comprises 14 residues.

The gene calls are TRBV7-2 and TRBJ2-7; 9 bases align to TRBD1. The CDR3 totals 13 residues. Germline V gene lookup returns CDR1 SGHTA and CDR2 FQGNSA. V lost 5 bases, J lost 4 bases, and 3 bases stayed unmatched. Here the CDR3 reads CASSEQGAYEQYF. The CDR3, as DNA: TGTGCCAGCAGCGAACAGGGGGCGTACGAGCAGTACTTC.

The chain combines TRBV2 with TRBJ2-2; D is unresolved. This CDR3 has 13 residues. Germline loops: CDR1 SNHLY, CDR2 FYNNEI. V lost 7 bases to trimming and J lost 1 base, with 7 bases between them. The CDR3 protein is CASNPGNTGELFF. CDR3 DNA: TGTGCCAGCAATCCAGGGAACACCGGGGAGCTGTTTTTT.

The chain employs TRBV25-1 and TRBJ2-3, with 8 bases matching TRBD2. Germline V CDR1 and CDR2: MGHDK, SYGVNS. The CDR3 is 15 amino acids. J gave up 3 bases and V 8 bases, and 10 bases lay outside the gene matches. Written as DNA, the CDR3 is TGTGCCAGCTCCCCGGCTGGCGGGAGGACAGATACGCAGTATTTT. Translating gives CASSPAGGRTDTQYF. The full variable domain, completed using reference TRBV25-1 and TRBJ2-3, is EADIYQTPRYLVIGTGKKITLECSQTMGHDKMYWYQQDPGMELHLIHYSYGVNSTEKGDLSSESTVSRIRTEHFPLTLESARPSHTSQYLCASSPAGGRTDTQYFGPGTRLTVL.

The chain carries TRBV27 and TRBJ2-5; D ambiguous. Trimming left V 2 bases short and J 2 bases short, with 12 bases between. The CDR3 is 15 residues long. Germline CDR1 and CDR2: MNHEY and SMNVEV (reference sequence). As DNA, the CDR3 is TGTGCCAGCAGTTTAGGTGTTAGGGTTCAAGAGACCCAGTACTTC. It yields the protein CASSLGVRVQETQYF.

The rearrangement uses TRBV5-1 and TRBJ2-4; 10 nucleotides align to TRBD2. The CDR3 consists of 16 residues. V was pared by 0 bases and J by 5 bases, with 5 bases of the junction left unmatched. The germline gives CDR1 SGHRS, CDR2 YFSETQ. Written as DNA, the CDR3 is TGCGCCAGCAGCTTGGGTGCTAGCGGGGGTGAAAACATTCAGTACTTC. It translates to CASSLGASGGENIQYF. Full variable domain (missing parts from reference TRBV5-1 and TRBJ2-4): KAGVTQTPRYLIKTRGQQVTLSCSPISGHRSVSWYQQTPGQGLQFLFEYFSETQRNKGNFPGRFSGRQFSNSRSEMNVSTLELGDSALYLCASSLGASGGENIQYFGAGTRLSVL.

V usage is TRBV29-1 and J usage is TRBJ1-3, with D uncertain. With 7 bases removed from V and 0 bases from J, the gap between germline ends came to 13 bases. This CDR3 contains 14 residues. Looked up from germline, CDR1 is SQVTM and CDR2 is ANQGSEA. CDR3 loop: CSALDNLSGNTIYF. For the CDR3, the DNA is TGCAGCGCCCTTGACAATCTCTCTGGAAACACCATATATTTT.

This clone was counted only a few times. CDR3 protein: CASLKVGVNQPQHF. CDR3 nucleotide sequence: TGTGCCAGCCTTAAGGTCGGGGTCAATCAGCCCCAGCATTTT. This sequence joins TRBV19 and TRBJ1-5; D is ambiguous. CDR3 size: 14 residues. Germline V gene sequence: CDR1 LNHDA, CDR2 SQIVND (reference sequence). Trimming left V 9 bases short and J 3 bases short, with 15 bases between. Based on the CDR3 plus reference TRBV19 and TRBJ1-5, the full variable domain is DGGITQSPKYLFRKEGQNVTLSCEQNLNHDAMYWYRQDPGQGLRLIYYSQIVNDFQKGDIAEGYSVSREKKESFPLTVTSAQKNPTAFYLCASLKVGVNQPQHFGDGTRLSIL.

This chain joins TRBV7-6 and TRBJ2-7; possible D gene TRBD2, 5 bases. V was pared by 5 bases and J by 6 bases, with 17 bases between. Germline V gene sequence: CDR1 SGHVS, CDR2 FNYEAQ. The CDR3 length is 14 residues. The CDR3 here is CASSKASIGVEQYF. The CDR3 nucleotides are TGTGCCAGCAGCAAGGCCTCGATCGGGGTCGAGCAGTACTTC. Complete variable domain (other parts from reference TRBV7-6 and TRBJ2-7): GAGVSQSPRYKVTKRGQDVALRCDPISGHVSLYWYRQALGQGPEFLTYFNYEAQQDKSGLPNDRFSAERPEGSISTLTIQRTEQRDSAMYRCASSKASIGVEQYFGPGTRLTVT.

The chain employs TRBV29-1 and TRBJ2-5, with TRBD2 as a possible D gene (6 bases). Near its end, the DNA agrees better with TRBJ2-7, so the J call may be wrong. CDR1 is SQVTM, CDR2 ANQGSEA, per germline. The CDR3 spans 15 residues. The CDR3 nucleotides read TGCAGCGTTGAAAGGTCCCGCGGGGATCCTCACGAGCAGTACTTC. Protein product: CSVERSRGDPHEQYF.

This clone showed up just once. V usage is TRBV2 and J usage is TRBJ1-5; 8 nucleotides match TRBD1. CDR3 length equals 16 residues. In germline, CDR1 is SNHLY, CDR2 FYNNEI. After removal of 4 bases from V and 4 bases from J, the junction contained 9 bases not matched to a gene. Here the CDR3 DNA reads TGTGCCAGCAGTGGGACAGGGAGCATTCCTAATCAGCCCCAGCATTTT. It is translated as CASSGTGSIPNQPQHF.

This chain uses TRBV7-3 with TRBJ2-2; tentative D call: TRBD1 (6 bases). There are 19 residues in the CDR3. Trimming took 2 bases from V and 7 from J, leaving 26 bases between them. Germline assignment: CDR1 SGHTA and CDR2 FQGTGA. CDR3 sequence: CASSLFGLGDKWSNGELFF. The CDR3 coding sequence is TGTGCCAGCAGCTTATTCGGTCTAGGGGACAAGTGGTCCAACGGGGAGCTGTTTTTT. Based on the CDR3 plus reference TRBV7-3 and TRBJ2-2, the full variable domain is GAGVSQTPSNKVTEKGKYVELRCDPISGHTALYWYRQSLGQGPEFLIYFQGTGAADDSGLPNDRFFAVRPEGSVSTLKIQRTERGDSAVYLCASSLFGLGDKWSNGELFFGEGSRLTVL.

The V gene is TRBV7-9, the J gene TRBJ1-6; 7 bases map to TRBD1. V shed 4 bases, J shed 12 bases, and the junction held 6 bases outside the gene matches. Germline loops: CDR1 SEHNR, CDR2 FQNEAQ (reference sequence). The CDR3 extends over 13 amino acids. CDR3 amino acids: CASSSNRGEPLHF. Here the CDR3 DNA reads TGTGCCAGCAGCTCAAACAGGGGTGAACCCCTCCACTTT.

The gene calls are TRBV6-5 and TRBJ2-5; tentative D call: TRBD2 (5 bases). V lost 4 bases to trimming and J lost 2 bases, with 17 bases between them. This CDR3 comprises 16 residues. The germline V gene encodes CDR1 MNHEY and CDR2 SVGAGI. Here the CDR3 DNA reads TGTGCCAGCAGTTCATTAGTGGGGAGAATACAAGAGACCCAGTACTTC. It codes for CASSSLVGRIQETQYF.

The chain recombines TRBV6-6 with TRBJ1-2; 9 bases agree with TRBD1. The CDR3 contains 13 residues. In germline, CDR1 is MNHNY, CDR2 SVGAGI (reference sequence). J lost 6 bases, V lost 4 bases, and 3 bases had no gene match. The CDR3 DNA follows: TGTGCCAGCAGTTGGACAGGGGAAGATGGCTACACCTTC. This encodes CASSWTGEDGYTF.

The chain joins TRBV30 to TRBJ1-5; the D is unclear. V was cut by 1 base and J by 0 bases, with 7 bases left in between. The CDR3 loop spans 14 amino acids. The germline V gene has CDR1 GTSNPN and CDR2 SVGIG (reference sequence). The CDR3: CAWSGGNSNQPQHF. CDR3 nucleotides: TGTGCCTGGAGTGGGGGAAATAGCAATCAGCCCCAGCATTTT.

The J gene is TRBJ1-2, the V gene TRBV7-9; TRBD1 matches at 7 bases. Per germline, CDR1 SEHNR and CDR2 FQNEAQ (reference sequence). Trimming cost V 5 bases and J 2 bases; bases outside gene matches: 8. The CDR3 has 15 residues. This CDR3 is CASSPGVTGNYGYTF. CDR3 DNA sequence: TGTGCCAGCAGCCCCGGAGTGACAGGGAACTATGGCTACACCTTC.

This sequence joins TRBV29-1 and TRBJ1-1; the D gene is possibly TRBD1 (6 bases). Trimming left V 5 bases short and J 6 bases short, with 22 bases between. The CDR3 runs 15 residues. In germline, CDR1 is SQVTM, CDR2 ANQGSEA. Here the CDR3 reads CSVTGTPENGPEAFF. The DNA of the CDR3 is TGCAGCGTTACGGGGACACCGGAGAACGGCCCTGAAGCTTTCTTT. The variable domain in full, with the rest retrieved from reference TRBV29-1 and TRBJ1-1, is SAVISQKPSRDICQRGTSLTIQCQVDSQVTMMFWYRQQPGQSLTLIATANQGSEATYESGFVIDKFPISRPNLTFSTLTVSNMSPEDSSIYLCSVTGTPENGPEAFFGQGTRLTVV.

This sequence joins TRBV12-5 and TRBJ1-1; D not certain. The CDR3 spans 13 residues. Germline CDR1 and CDR2: LGHNT and FRNRAP. V was trimmed by 2 bases and J by 4 bases, leaving 8 bases between them. The CDR3 is CASGLNERTEAFF. For the CDR3, the DNA is TGTGCTAGTGGTTTGAACGAACGCACTGAAGCTTTCTTT.

V is TRBV19 and J is TRBJ2-3, with 7 bases lining up with TRBD2. V dropped 5 bases and J dropped 7; count of bases not matched to a gene: 12. This CDR3 spans 15 amino acids. CDR1 is LNHDA and CDR2 is SQIVND in the germline V gene (reference sequence). This CDR3 is CASSPPGRAGNTQYF. The CDR3 region has the DNA TGTGCCAGTAGTCCCCCTGGGAGGGCAGGGAATACGCAGTATTTT. Variable domain in full (rest from reference TRBV19 and TRBJ2-3): DGGITQSPKYLFRKEGQNVTLSCEQNLNHDAMYWYRQDPGQGLRLIYYSQIVNDFQKGDIAEGYSVSREKKESFPLTVTSAQKNPTAFYLCASSPPGRAGNTQYFGPGTRLTVL.

About this clone: Lacking the conserved final phenylalanine or tryptophan, this CDR3 likely reflects a read error. No DNA is shown, since the ends of the CDR3 on it are uncertain; the CDR3 is the one TCRdb lists. The chain employs TRBV21-1 and TRBJ1-1; TRBD1 is the table's D call and was not checked against the DNA. TRBV21-1 is marked as a pseudogene. Both ends counted, the CDR3 spans 8 residues. The CDR3 protein is CASRPGQS.

This chain uses TRBV6-1 with TRBJ2-2; D ambiguous. CDR1 is MNHNS, CDR2 SASEGT, per germline. Trimming removed 6 bases from V and 5 bases from J, with 7 bases in between. The CDR3 extends over 12 amino acids. The CDR3, as DNA: TGTGCCAGCAGAGTCTCGACCGGGGAGCTGTTTTTT. The encoded protein is CASRVSTGELFF.

The chain is built from TRBV11-2 and TRBJ2-1; D remains unclear. Germline CDR1 and CDR2: SGHAT and FQNNGV. This CDR3 is built from 13 residues. Deletions cut 0 bases from V and 6 bases from J, with 6 bases between. The CDR3 loop reads CASSLEAFNEQFF. DNA for the CDR3: TGTGCCAGCAGCTTAGAGGCGTTCAATGAGCAGTTCTTC.

The V gene is TRBV6-5, the J gene TRBJ2-3; 9 bases map to TRBD2. The CDR3 contains 16 residues. CDR1 MNHEY and CDR2 SVGAGI come from the germline V gene. Trimming cost V 2 bases and J 6 bases; bases outside gene matches: 9. CDR3 protein: CASSYLSSGVGDTQYF. The CDR3 DNA sequence: TGTGCCAGCAGTTACCTTTCTAGCGGGGTAGGGGATACGCAGTATTTT.

The chain couples TRBV11-3 to TRBJ2-1; D is ambiguous. V lost 5 bases to trimming and J lost 3 bases, with 11 bases between them. The germline CDR1 and CDR2 sequences are SGHNT and YENEEA. The CDR3 totals 14 residues. The CDR3 region has the DNA TGTGCCAGCAGCCCGAGCCAGGTCTACAATGAGCAGTTCTTC. It encodes CASSPSQVYNEQFF.

The CDR3 is CASSFGAGAAYGYTF. The CDR3 nucleotides read TGCGCCAGCAGCTTCGGAGCAGGGGCGGCCTATGGCTACACCTTC. The chain carries TRBV5-1 and TRBJ1-2; TRBD1 is a possible D gene (6 bases). The CDR3 has 15 amino acids. The germline V and J ends were trimmed by 2 bases and 4 bases, with 15 bases remaining between them. Germline V lookup: CDR1 SGHRS, CDR2 YFSETQ.

V and J are TRBV28 and TRBJ1-5; 11 bases align to TRBD1. Germline V gene data show CDR1 as MDHEN and CDR2 as SYDVKM. The CDR3 covers 16 residues. Trimming at V came to 6 bases and at J to 3 bases, leaving 7 bases not matched to a gene. The CDR3 sequence is CASREGTGGNNQPQHF. Written as DNA, the CDR3 is TGTGCCAGCAGAGAGGGGACAGGGGGAAACAATCAGCCCCAGCATTTT.

The gene calls are TRBV7-9 and TRBJ2-1, with 9 bases fitting TRBD2. Unmatched junction bases numbered 4, after V lost 5 bases and J lost 2 bases. Germline lookup yields CDR1 SEHNR and CDR2 FQNEAQ (reference sequence). The CDR3 runs to 15 residues. CDR3 protein: CASSVSGSPYNEQFF. The CDR3 DNA reads as TGTGCCAGCAGCGTTAGCGGGAGCCCCTACAATGAGCAGTTCTTC. The variable domain in full, completed from reference TRBV7-9 and TRBJ2-1, reads DTGVSQNPRHKITKRGQNVTFRCDPISEHNRLYWYRQTLGQGPEFLTYFQNEAQLEKSRLLSDRFSAERPKGSFSTLEIQRTEQGDSAMYLCASSVSGSPYNEQFFGPGTRLTVL.

V usage is TRBV27 and J usage is TRBJ2-7; the D gene is possibly TRBD1 (6 bases). The length of the CDR3 is 15 residues. Germline assignment: CDR1 MNHEY and CDR2 SMNVEV (reference sequence). Trimming stripped 5 bases from V and 0 bases from J, with 14 bases between. CDR3 in amino acids: CASSPTTGFSYEQYF. The CDR3 DNA follows: TGTGCCAGCAGTCCTACGACAGGTTTCTCCTACGAGCAGTACTTC.